The 8 T cell receptor beta chains given below trace back to one sample, sequenced in a study of T cell changes during pregnancy in multiple sclerosis. The repertoire was sequenced with immunoSEQ multiplex PCR; TCRdb's copy has only in-frame clones and lacks some. The sample yields 95,000 to 100,000 clones, 92% seen once. The sample in question was peripheral blood, obtained after pregnancy. All receptors come from a female donor in good health, enrolled as a control in a pregnancy study.

The rearrangement links TRBV7-9 to TRBJ1-1; 8 bases agree with TRBD1. CDR1 is SEHNR and CDR2 is FQNEAQ in the germline V gene (reference sequence). V lost 2 bases and J lost 1; bases outside the gene matches: 15. CDR3 length: 19 amino acids. CDR3 nucleotide sequence: TGTGCCAGCAGCTTAAAACCCCTAGGACAGGGAGGGCGGAACACTGAAGCTTTCTTT. It is translated as CASSLKPLGQGGRNTEAFF.

The gene calls are TRBV6-5 and TRBJ2-1, with 14 positions matching TRBD2. This CDR3 contains 15 residues. J was trimmed by 9 bases and V by 6 bases; bases with no gene match: 7. CDR1 is MNHEY and CDR2 is SVGAGI in the germline V gene. The CDR3 here is CASSRLAGGPSEQFF. The CDR3 bases are TGTGCCAGCAGCCGACTAGCGGGAGGGCCGAGTGAGCAGTTCTTC.

The V gene is TRBV2, the J gene TRBJ1-3, with a possible D match to TRBD1 (5 bases). The V gene lost 4 bases and the J gene lost 2 bases, with 15 bases spanning the gap. Germline loops: CDR1 SNHLY, CDR2 FYNNEI. The CDR3 loop spans 16 amino acids. The CDR3 nucleotides read TGTGCCAGCAGTGCGACCGGGGGTGACGCTGGAAACACCATATATTTT. The encoded protein is CASSATGGDAGNTIYF. The full variable domain, with the rest looked up from reference TRBV2 and TRBJ1-3, is EPEVTQTPSHQVTQMGQEVILRCVPISNHLYFYWYRQILGQKVEFLVSFYNNEISEKSEIFDDQFSVERPDGSNFTLKIRSTKLEDSAMYFCASSATGGDAGNTIYFGEGSWLTVV.

The DNA of the CDR3 is TGTGCCAGCAGCCGGGGACTAGCGGGGGGGCAAGATACGCAGTATTTT. Its translation: CASSRGLAGGQDTQYF. The V gene is TRBV5-4, the J gene TRBJ2-3; 16 bases fit TRBD2. V was clipped by 4 bases and J by 5 bases; unmatched bases: 4. Germline V CDR1 and CDR2: SGHNT, YYREEE (reference sequence). CDR3 length equals 16 residues.

CDR3 sequence reads: CASSVRGATDTQYF. The CDR3 DNA reads TGTGCCAGCAGTGTTCGCGGGGCCACAGATACGCAGTATTTT. The chain combines TRBV6-5 with TRBJ2-3, with D perhaps matching TRBD2 (6 bases). V was clipped by 5 bases and J by 2 bases, with 11 bases between them. Germline CDR1 is MNHEY and CDR2 is SVGAGI. The CDR3 has 14 residues.

This rearrangement joins TRBV29-1 to TRBJ2-7; 7 bases align to TRBD2. Germline V gives CDR1 SQVTM, CDR2 ANQGSEA. V dropped 0 bases and J dropped 4; count of bases not matched to a gene: 6. The CDR3 covers 14 residues. CDR3: CSVEEGGSGYEQYF. The CDR3 nucleotides read TGCAGCGTTGAAGAGGGCGGGAGCGGGTACGAGCAGTACTTC.

The chain links TRBV10-1 to TRBJ1-1; 11 bases are shared with TRBD1. Germline lookup yields CDR1 WNHNN and CDR2 SYGVQD (reference sequence). J was trimmed by 5 bases and V by 6 bases; bases with no gene match: 8. This CDR3 has 15 residues. The CDR3 region has the DNA TGCGCCAGCAGCCGAGGGGGGACAGGGGGTACTGAAGCTTTCTTT. Its translation is CASSRGGTGGTEAFF.

This chain uses TRBV19 with TRBJ1-3; weak D call: TRBD1 (5 bases). Per the germline V gene, CDR1 is LNHDA and CDR2 is SQIVND (reference sequence). Trimming removed 6 bases from V and 4 bases from J, with 16 bases in between. This CDR3 has 15 amino acids. The CDR3 spells CASSINQNRGNTIYF. The CDR3 coding sequence is TGTGCCAGTAGCATAAACCAAAACAGGGGAAACACCATATATTTT. The full variable domain, in which reference TRBV19 and TRBJ1-3 provide the parts outside the CDR3, is DGGITQSPKYLFRKEGQNVTLSCEQNLNHDAMYWYRQDPGQGLRLIYYSQIVNDFQKGDIAEGYSVSREKKESFPLTVTSAQKNPTAFYLCASSINQNRGNTIYFGEGSWLTVV.